Shown below are 25 T cell receptor beta chains from a single sample sequenced in a study of blood T cell repertoires in COVID-19. Profiled with immunoSEQ multiplex PCR; TCRdb holds only in-frame clones, not every one. This sample has fewer than 250,000 clones; around four fifths occur once, and the top ten carry 5% to 8%. Sequencing was performed on peripheral blood. All receptors derive from an older woman with active or convalescent COVID-19.

This clone was picked up one time. The CDR3 sequence: CASSGGPTGELFF. For the CDR3, the DNA is TGTGCCAGTTCCGGGGGGCCCACCGGGGAGCTGTTTTTT. The chain is built from TRBV11-2 and TRBJ2-2, with D maybe TRBD2 (7 bases). The length of the CDR3 is 13 residues. V dropped 9 bases and J dropped 4 bases, with 12 bases sitting between them. Germline CDR1 and CDR2: SGHAT and FQNNGV.

This chain joins TRBV5-5 and TRBJ1-1; the D gene is possibly TRBD1 (5 bases). The length of the CDR3 is 13 residues. CDR1 SGHKS and CDR2 YYEKEE come from the germline V gene (reference sequence). V was trimmed by 4 bases and J by 5 bases, leaving 12 bases between them. CDR3 nucleotide sequence: TGTGCCAGCAGCCCCGACAGTTGGACTGAAGCTTTCTTT. Amino acids: CASSPDSWTEAFF.

This chain connects TRBV21-1 to TRBJ2-3; the table's D gene call, TRBD2, was not cross checked with the DNA. TRBV21-1 has pseudogene status. The CDR3 is 14 residues long. CDR3 DNA: TGTGCCAGCAGCAAAGCGAGGGGCACAGATACGCAGTATTTT. Translation gives CASSKARGTDTQYF.

The V and J genes are TRBV27 and TRBJ2-7; a possible D gene is TRBD1 (5 bases). The CDR3 totals 14 residues. The V end was cut by 7 bases, the J end by 5 bases, with 18 bases between. Germline CDR1 and CDR2: MNHEY and SMNVEV (reference sequence). This CDR3 reads CASTPLSWGHEQYV. CDR3 nucleotide sequence: TGTGCCAGCACCCCTTTAAGTTGGGGCCACGAGCAGTACGTC.

The V call is TRBV5-1, the J call TRBJ1-3; TRBD1 aligns across 7 bases. CDR3 length equals 17 residues. Germline V gene sequence: CDR1 SGHRS, CDR2 YFSETQ. J gave up 0 bases and V 4 bases, and 10 bases lay outside the gene matches. CDR3 coding DNA: TGCGCCAGCAGCCCGGGACAGACACTTAGCTCTGGAAACACCATATATTTT. Its protein product is CASSPGQTLSSGNTIYF.

The chain recombines TRBV5-1 with TRBJ2-7; 7 bases align to TRBD1. The CDR3 runs to 14 residues. In germline, CDR1 is SGHRS, CDR2 YFSETQ. Germline trimming cut 4 bases from V and 2 bases from J; bases unmatched to any gene: 6. DNA of the CDR3: TGCGCCAGCAGCCCGGAACAGGGGCCCTACGAGCAGTACTTC. It yields the protein CASSPEQGPYEQYF.

This clone has only a few counts. V usage is TRBV7-9 and J usage is TRBJ2-6, with 9 nucleotides matching TRBD1. With 5 bases clipped from V and 4 bases from J, the junction kept 6 bases outside the gene matches. CDR1 is SEHNR, CDR2 FQNEAQ, per germline (reference sequence). The CDR3 is 16 residues long. CDR3 nucleotide sequence: TGTGCCAGCAGCACCTACAGGGGGCGCGGGGCCAACGTCCTGACTTTC. Translation gives CASSTYRGRGANVLTF.

The chain carries TRBV7-8 and TRBJ1-2; D is ambiguous. Germline CDR1 SGHVS, CDR2 FQNEAQ. The CDR3 consists of 13 residues. V lost 1 base to trimming and J lost 5 bases, with 8 bases between them. DNA for the CDR3: TGTGCCAGCAGCTTAGGAGAGGGTTATGGCTACACCTTC. Translated: CASSLGEGYGYTF.

This clone was recorded many times. J is TRBJ2-1 and V is TRBV5-1, with TRBD1 identical over 8 bases. Losses at the gene ends were 2 bases for V and 7 bases for J; bases not matched to a gene: 8. The CDR3 is 15 amino acids. From germline, CDR1 is SGHRS and CDR2 YFSETQ. The CDR3 DNA reads TGCGCCAGCAGCTTTACACCGGGACAGGAGAATGAGCAGTTCTTC. Its protein is CASSFTPGQENEQFF.

The V call is TRBV10-3, the J call TRBJ2-1; TRBD2 matches at 11 bases. V lost 3 bases, J lost 2 bases, and 9 bases stayed unmatched. CDR3 size: 18 residues. Looked up from germline, CDR1 is ENHRY and CDR2 is SYGVKD. The CDR3 loop reads CAISEPTSGSGPYNEQFF. CDR3 sequence (DNA): TGTGCCATCAGTGAACCAACTAGCGGGAGCGGCCCCTACAATGAGCAGTTCTTC.

The chain links TRBV9 to TRBJ2-1; a possible D gene is TRBD2 (5 bases). Germline V gene data show CDR1 as SGDLS and CDR2 as YYNGEE. The CDR3 sequence is 15 residues long. Trimming pared 3 bases from V and 5 bases from J, leaving 15 bases between. The CDR3 loop is CASSDKVPGDNEQFF. CDR3 nucleotide sequence: TGTGCCAGCAGCGACAAGGTTCCCGGGGACAATGAGCAGTTCTTC. Full variable domain (missing parts from reference TRBV9 and TRBJ2-1): DSGVTQTPKHLITATGQRVTLRCSPRSGDLSVYWYQQSLDQGLQFLIQYYNGEERAKGNILERFSAQQFPDLHSELNLSSLELGDSALYFCASSDKVPGDNEQFFGPGTRLTVL.

This chain uses TRBV19 with TRBJ1-4; TRBD1 aligns across 10 bases. The trim removed 5 bases at V and 0 bases at J, leaving 3 bases unmatched. The germline gives CDR1 LNHDA, CDR2 SQIVND (reference sequence). The CDR3 is 16 amino acids. Here the CDR3 reads CASSGGQGATNEKLFF. The CDR3 DNA sequence: TGTGCCAGTAGTGGCGGACAGGGGGCAACTAATGAAAAACTGTTTTTT. The entire variable domain, with the rest obtained from reference TRBV19 and TRBJ1-4, is as follows: DGGITQSPKYLFRKEGQNVTLSCEQNLNHDAMYWYRQDPGQGLRLIYYSQIVNDFQKGDIAEGYSVSREKKESFPLTVTSAQKNPTAFYLCASSGGQGATNEKLFFGSGTQLSVL.

The genes are TRBV10-3 and TRBJ2-5, with 8 bases fitting TRBD2. V lost 6 bases to trimming and J lost 4 bases; unmatched junction nucleotides: 4. Germline values: CDR1 ENHRY, CDR2 SYGVKD. The CDR3 runs to 13 residues. The CDR3, as DNA: TGTGCCATCAGACGGGCGGGAGGAGAGACCCAGTACTTC. Translated: CAIRRAGGETQYF.

The chain links TRBV6-6 to TRBJ1-1; TRBD1 aligns across 7 bases. The CDR3 sequence is 14 residues long. V lost 7 bases to trimming and J lost 4 bases; unmatched junction nucleotides: 9. Germline V gene data show CDR1 as MNHNY and CDR2 as SVGAGI (reference sequence). CDR3 amino acids: CASTKPGQITEAFF. As DNA, the CDR3 is TGTGCCAGCACCAAACCGGGACAGATCACTGAAGCTTTCTTT.

This chain uses TRBV27 with TRBJ1-4; tentative D call: TRBD1 (6 bases). Looked up from germline, CDR1 is MNHEY and CDR2 is SMNVEV (reference sequence). This CDR3 region has 14 residues. The V gene lost 5 bases and the J gene lost 6 bases, with 13 bases spanning the gap. CDR3 sequence reads: CASSKGGRYEKLFF. CDR3 nucleotides: TGTGCCAGCAGTAAAGGGGGACGGTATGAAAAACTGTTTTTT.

A few counts support this clone. The chain joins TRBV10-3 to TRBJ1-2; TRBD1 aligns across 10 bases. With V trimmed by 6 bases and J by 6 bases, 1 base remained unmatched. The CDR3 sequence is 12 residues long. Looked up from germline, CDR1 is ENHRY and CDR2 is SYGVKD. This chain's CDR3 is CAIRGQGNGYTF. Written as DNA, the CDR3 is TGTGCCATCAGGGGACAGGGGAATGGCTACACCTTC.

The chain has TRBV29-1 and TRBJ2-3, with TRBD1 as a possible D gene (6 bases). The CDR3 runs to 15 residues. Germline CDR1 SQVTM, CDR2 ANQGSEA. The V end lost 1 base, the J end lost 0 bases, and 11 bases lay between the germline ends. The CDR3 DNA is TGCAGCGTTGAAGGGGGGCTTTCTAGCACAGATACGCAGTATTTT. Amino acids: CSVEGGLSSTDTQYF.

The chain employs TRBV2 and TRBJ2-3; D call uncertain. Per the germline V gene, CDR1 is SNHLY and CDR2 is FYNNEI. With 7 bases removed from V and 2 bases from J, the gap between germline ends came to 7 bases. This CDR3 spans 12 amino acids. The CDR3 loop is CASTASTDTQYF. As DNA, the CDR3 is TGTGCCAGCACCGCGTCCACAGATACGCAGTATTTT. Using reference TRBV2 and TRBJ2-3 for the parts outside the CDR3, the full variable domain is EPEVTQTPSHQVTQMGQEVILRCVPISNHLYFYWYRQILGQKVEFLVSFYNNEISEKSEIFDDQFSVERPDGSNFTLKIRSTKLEDSAMYFCASTASTDTQYFGPGTRLTVL.

This clone is a singleton in its sample. Mismatch with germline at one junction end may stem from a read error. The chain couples TRBV7-8 to TRBJ2-3; 11 nucleotides agree with TRBD2. Germline CDR1 reads SGHVS; CDR2 reads FQNEAQ. The CDR3 is 15 amino acids. The CDR3 reads CASSVAGGLSDTQYF. CDR3 in DNA: TGTGCCAGCAGCGTAGCGGGGGGGTTATCTGATACGCAGTATTTT.

Only one count was recorded for this clone. The CDR3 region has the DNA TGCAGCTCCGGAGAGGGATCCTACAATGAGCAGTTCTTC. It yields the protein CSSGEGSYNEQFF. The genes are TRBV29-1 and TRBJ2-1; a possible D gene is TRBD2 (5 bases). V was shortened by 8 bases and J by 1 base, with 12 bases between the two germline ends. Germline CDR1 and CDR2: SQVTM and ANQGSEA. This CDR3 contains 13 residues.

The V and J genes are TRBV19 and TRBJ2-3, with 13 bases identical to TRBD2. The germline gives CDR1 LNHDA, CDR2 SQIVND (reference sequence). V shed 5 bases and J 5 bases; nucleotides not matched to a gene: 13. The CDR3 length is 18 residues. CDR3 loop: CASSALTSGGPTLDTQYF. In DNA form, the CDR3 reads TGTGCCAGTAGTGCTCTGACTAGCGGGGGGCCTACCTTAGATACGCAGTATTTT.

The chain joins TRBV7-8 to TRBJ2-1; possible D gene TRBD2, 6 bases. Trimming shortened V by 1 base and J by 0 bases, and 16 bases separated the two germline ends. This CDR3 has 18 residues. Per the germline V gene, CDR1 is SGHVS and CDR2 is FQNEAQ. The CDR3 here is CASSLGGTAGFSYNEQFF. CDR3 DNA: TGTGCCAGCAGCTTAGGGGGGACCGCGGGGTTCTCCTACAATGAGCAGTTCTTC.

The chain has TRBV11-2 and TRBJ1-2; 12 bases are a match to TRBD1. V was pared by 5 bases and J by 7 bases, with 5 bases of the junction left unmatched. CDR3 size: 14 residues. In germline, CDR1 is SGHAT, CDR2 FQNNGV. The CDR3 region has the DNA TGTGCCAGCAGCCCGGGACAGGGGGCCTTTGGCTACACCTTC. As protein: CASSPGQGAFGYTF.

The chain is built from TRBV12-2 and TRBJ2-7; the table's TRBD2 call for D was not verified on the DNA. TRBV12-2 is recorded as a pseudogene. The CDR3 is made up of 13 amino acids. In nucleotides, the CDR3 is TGTGCAAGTCGCTTGAGGAGGGGATACGAGCAGTACGTC. Its protein is CASRLRRGYEQYV.

V gene TRBV11-2 combines with J gene TRBJ2-7; 8 bases fit TRBD1. J was trimmed by 4 bases and V by 5 bases; bases with no gene match: 7. This CDR3 contains 14 residues. The germline V gene encodes CDR1 SGHAT and CDR2 FQNNGV. DNA for the CDR3: TGTGCCAGCAGCAACTGGGACAGGAATTACGAGCAGTACTTC. This encodes CASSNWDRNYEQYF.